One sample yielded the 26 T cell receptor beta chains listed below, sequenced in a study of T cell responses to AZD1222 COVID-19 vaccine. Only in-frame clones appear in the TCRdb table, and some are missing; sequencing was by immunoSEQ multiplex PCR. Found here are 150,000 or so clones, about 89% of them singletons; the top ten hold about 6%. Sample: peripheral blood, taken on day 0 of AZD1222 vaccination. Receptor source: an adult in good health.

This sequence joins TRBV5-8 and TRBJ1-5; D is perhaps TRBD1 (6 bases). The CDR3 consists of 16 residues. The V end lost 0 bases, the J end lost 4 bases, and 14 bases lay between the germline ends. Germline CDR1 reads SGHTS; CDR2 reads YDEGEE. CDR3 protein: CASSLAPGARNQPQHF. The DNA of the CDR3 is TGTGCCAGCAGCTTGGCCCCGGGGGCGAGGAATCAGCCCCAGCATTTT.

J is TRBJ2-2 and V is TRBV12-5; D unresolved. Trimming shortened V by 5 bases and J by 5 bases, and 3 bases separated the two germline ends. This CDR3 spans 11 amino acids. CDR1 LGHNT and CDR2 FRNRAP come from the germline V gene. This chain's CDR3 is CASGLTGELFF. The CDR3, as DNA: TGTGCTAGTGGTCTGACCGGGGAGCTGTTTTTT.

The V and J genes are TRBV6-6 and TRBJ2-3; 10 nucleotides align to TRBD1. Germline-derived CDR1 and CDR2 are MNHNY and SVGAGI (reference sequence). Trimming took 2 bases from V and 4 from J; bases not matched to a gene: 6. The CDR3 runs 16 residues. DNA for the CDR3: TGTGCCAGCAGTTACCCCCAGACAGGGGGCTCAGATACGCAGTATTTT. Amino acids: CASSYPQTGGSDTQYF.

The chain joins TRBV7-2 to TRBJ1-2; TRBD1 is a possible D gene (6 bases). CDR3 length equals 13 residues. CDR1 is SGHTA, CDR2 FQGNSA, per germline. The V end was cut by 5 bases, the J end by 2 bases, with 9 bases between. The CDR3 coding sequence is TGTGCCAGCAGCCCCGGGACAAACTATGGCTACACCTTC. This gives the protein CASSPGTNYGYTF.

This clone was seen once. CDR3 in amino acids: CASSPSGTANTEAFF. The CDR3 DNA sequence: TGTGCCAGCAGCCCCTCCGGGACAGCGAACACTGAAGCTTTCTTT. The J gene is TRBJ1-1, the V gene TRBV7-2; 7 bases are shared with TRBD1. In germline, CDR1 is SGHTA, CDR2 FQGNSA. The V segment lost 5 bases and the J segment 1 base; nucleotides outside the gene matches: 7. The CDR3 is made up of 15 amino acids.

This chain connects TRBV7-8 to TRBJ1-1; unclear D gene. Per the germline V gene, CDR1 is SGHVS and CDR2 is FQNEAQ. V was shortened by 4 bases and J by 5 bases, with 11 bases between the two germline ends. The CDR3 sequence is 13 residues long. The CDR3 region has the DNA TGTGCCAGCAGCTCGAGAGGCAGGACTGAAGCTTTCTTT. Encoded protein: CASSSRGRTEAFF.

The rearrangement uses TRBV14 and TRBJ1-3; unclear D gene. Trimming removed 4 bases from V and 0 bases from J, with 16 bases in between. Germline V gives CDR1 SGHDN, CDR2 FVKESK. This CDR3 is 17 amino acids long. The CDR3 reads CASSPLGPGGSGNTIYF. The CDR3 region has the DNA TGTGCCAGCAGCCCCCTTGGCCCGGGAGGCTCTGGAAACACCATATATTTT.

This clone was observed a single time. The chain is built from TRBV5-1 and TRBJ2-5; D may correspond to TRBD1 or TRBD2 (5 bases each). This CDR3 is built from 13 residues. The germline V gene encodes CDR1 SGHRS and CDR2 YFSETQ. V was shortened by 4 bases and J by 5 bases, with 12 bases between the two germline ends. CDR3 amino acids: CASSTQGGETQYF. Here the CDR3 DNA reads TGCGCCAGCAGCACCCAGGGCGGGGAGACCCAGTACTTC.

The table lists this clone with a count of one. The chain is built from TRBV27 and TRBJ1-4; unclear D gene. The CDR3 length is 14 residues. Germline CDR1 reads MNHEY; CDR2 reads SMNVEV (reference sequence). V lost 4 bases and J 8 bases, leaving 14 bases between the germline ends. The CDR3 sequence: CASSSISAGEKLFF. CDR3 DNA sequence: TGTGCCAGCAGTTCTATTTCTGCTGGGGAAAAACTGTTTTTT.

The V gene is TRBV14, the J gene TRBJ2-7; D unresolved. Between the trimmed V and J ends, which lost 0 bases and 2 bases, there was a span of 11 bases. The CDR3 runs 15 residues. Germline loops: CDR1 SGHDN, CDR2 FVKESK. Here the CDR3 reads CASSQDRAATYEQYF. CDR3 in DNA: TGTGCCAGCAGCCAAGATAGGGCAGCCACCTACGAGCAGTACTTC.

This clone was counted once. The V call is TRBV15, the J call TRBJ2-6; 9 bases fit TRBD1. Germline V gene data show CDR1 as LNHNV and CDR2 as YYDKDF (reference sequence). CDR3 size: 20 residues. J lost 0 bases, V lost 5 bases, and 14 bases had no gene match. The CDR3 nucleotides read TGTGCCACCAGCCGCACCCGGCCGGGACAGGGATACTCTGGGGCCAACGTCCTGACTTTC. Translated: CATSRTRPGQGYSGANVLTF.

V and J are TRBV7-2 and TRBJ2-2; D is unclear. CDR3 length: 16 residues. Germline CDR1 and CDR2: SGHTA and FQGNSA. Trimming took 2 bases from V and 4 from J, leaving 14 bases between them. CDR3 protein: CASSLNLVGPTGELFF. In DNA, the CDR3 is TGTGCCAGCAGCTTAAACCTCGTTGGGCCCACCGGGGAGCTGTTTTTT.

The chain recombines TRBV7-2 with TRBJ1-2; D perhaps matches TRBD1 (5 bases). The CDR3 has 14 residues. V was clipped by 0 bases and J by 5 bases, with 10 bases between them. Germline V CDR1 and CDR2: SGHTA, FQGNSA. Here the CDR3 DNA reads TGTGCCAGCAGCTTAGCGCGGGAGGGGTATGGCTACACCTTC. Translating it yields CASSLAREGYGYTF.

The chain has TRBV11-2 and TRBJ2-5; D perhaps matches TRBD1 (6 bases). CDR3 length: 14 amino acids. Per the germline V gene, CDR1 is SGHAT and CDR2 is FQNNGV. Trimming took off 4 bases at V and 4 bases at J, with 13 bases between the two ends. The CDR3 bases are TGTGCCAGCAGCTACACAGGGAAGGCAGAGACCCAGTACTTC. This codes for CASSYTGKAETQYF.

V is TRBV19 and J is TRBJ2-2; tentatively, D is TRBD1 or TRBD2 (7 bases each). CDR1 and CDR2 from the germline V gene are LNHDA and SQIVND (reference sequence). The CDR3 extends over 16 amino acids. The V gene lost 0 bases and the J gene lost 4 bases, with 12 bases spanning the gap. CDR3 protein: CASSIEGGGTTGELFF. In DNA form, the CDR3 reads TGTGCCAGTAGTATAGAGGGAGGGGGCACCACCGGGGAGCTGTTTTTT.

The gene calls are TRBV5-6 and TRBJ2-2; D gene ambiguous. The CDR3 has 14 residues. Germline assignment: CDR1 SGHDT and CDR2 YYEEEE. V lost 2 bases and J 5 bases, leaving 10 bases between the germline ends. CDR3 amino acids: CASSFGQWTGELFF. For the CDR3, the DNA is TGTGCCAGCAGCTTCGGGCAGTGGACCGGGGAGCTGTTTTTT.

The V call is TRBV19, the J call TRBJ1-1; D is perhaps TRBD1 (5 bases). Trimming shortened V by 7 bases and J by 7 bases, and 25 bases separated the two germline ends. This CDR3 region has 16 residues. Germline values: CDR1 LNHDA, CDR2 SQIVND (reference sequence). The chain's CDR3 is CASTLTRGRNRNEAFF. CDR3 nucleotide sequence: TGTGCCAGTACCCTCACACGCGGGCGCAACAGGAATGAAGCTTTCTTT.

The chain links TRBV19 to TRBJ1-5, with D perhaps matching TRBD1 (5 bases). Germline-derived CDR1 and CDR2 are LNHDA and SQIVND (reference sequence). CDR3 size: 14 residues. With 4 bases removed from V and 3 bases from J, the gap between germline ends came to 10 bases. The CDR3 loop reads CASSSRDLNQPQHF. The CDR3 DNA is TGTGCCAGTAGTAGCCGGGACCTCAATCAGCCCCAGCATTTT.

The chain links TRBV4-3 to TRBJ2-7; 10 bases are shared with TRBD1. V lost 0 bases, J lost 10 bases, and 9 bases stayed unmatched. The CDR3 has 15 amino acids. Germline CDR1 LGHNA, CDR2 YSLEER. CDR3 coding DNA: TGCGCCAGCAGCCAAGAAGGTGGACAGGGGGTAAGCCAGTACTTC. Its protein product is CASSQEGGQGVSQYF.

This chain uses TRBV30 with TRBJ1-1, with 8 bases matching TRBD1. Germline V gene sequence: CDR1 GTSNPN, CDR2 SVGIG (reference sequence). J lost 3 bases, V lost 3 bases, and 6 bases had no gene match. The CDR3 spans 14 residues. CDR3 sequence: CAWSHMTGDTEAFF. CDR3 DNA sequence: TGTGCCTGGAGCCATATGACAGGGGACACTGAAGCTTTCTTT.

CDR3 DNA: TGTGCCAGCAGCTGGGGCCTCCGCACCGGGGAGCTGTTTTTT. Translating it yields CASSWGLRTGELFF. V gene TRBV11-2 combines with J gene TRBJ2-2, with a weak D call TRBD1 (5 bases). The CDR3 totals 14 residues. CDR1 is SGHAT and CDR2 is FQNNGV in the germline V gene. The V gene lost 4 bases and the J gene lost 4 bases, with 10 bases spanning the gap.

V is TRBV10-1 and J is TRBJ2-3; D gene unclear. Germline V gene data show CDR1 as WNHNN and CDR2 as SYGVQD (reference sequence). With 8 bases removed from V and 0 bases from J, the gap between germline ends came to 15 bases. The CDR3 is made up of 15 amino acids. CDR3 region: CASQGLRISTDTQYF. In nucleotides, the CDR3 is TGCGCCAGCCAAGGCCTACGAATTAGCACAGATACGCAGTATTTT.

The rearrangement uses TRBV7-9 and TRBJ2-1; D remains ambiguous. CDR1 is SEHNR and CDR2 is FQNEAQ in the germline V gene (reference sequence). CDR3 length: 14 amino acids. The ends were cut back, 0 bases at V and 2 bases at J, with 5 bases in the middle. The CDR3 DNA reads TGTGCCAGCAGCTTAGCGGGGACCTACAATGAGCAGTTCTTC. Its translation is CASSLAGTYNEQFF.

The rearrangement links TRBV4-1 to TRBJ2-1, with 8 bases aligning to TRBD2. Looked up from germline, CDR1 is MGHRA and CDR2 is YSYEKL. The CDR3 runs to 17 residues. V dropped 0 bases and J dropped 0; count of bases not matched to a gene: 4. In DNA form, the CDR3 reads TGCGCCAGCAGCCAAGAGGGAGCGGGGGTCTCCTACAATGAGCAGTTCTTC. It encodes CASSQEGAGVSYNEQFF.

The chain joins TRBV19 to TRBJ1-6; 9 nucleotides match TRBD1. Germline V gives CDR1 LNHDA, CDR2 SQIVND (reference sequence). With V trimmed by 4 bases and J by 9 bases, 10 bases remained unmatched. The CDR3 has 16 residues. DNA of the CDR3: TGTGCCAGTAGTACCCAAGAAGGGACAGGGAGTTCACCCCTCCACTTT. Translated, it gives CASSTQEGTGSSPLHF.

The V call is TRBV30, the J call TRBJ1-5; the D is unclear. CDR3 length equals 14 residues. V was pared by 2 bases and J by 1 base, with 9 bases between. Germline values: CDR1 GTSNPN, CDR2 SVGIG (reference sequence). CDR3 residues: CAWSQGLSNQPQHF. Written as DNA, the CDR3 is TGTGCCTGGAGTCAAGGTTTGAGCAATCAGCCCCAGCATTTT. The whole variable domain, remainder taken from reference TRBV30 and TRBJ1-5, is SQTIHQWPATLVQPVGSPLSLECTVEGTSNPNLYWYRQAAGRGLQLLFYSVGIGQISSEVPQNLSASRPQDRQFILSSKKLLLSDSGFYLCAWSQGLSNQPQHFGDGTRLSIL.